This T cell receptor beta chain was retrieved from a study of shared clonotypes between healthy human individuals. This clone was observed a few times. CDR1 and CDR2 (germline): ENHRY, SYGVKD. V gave up 0 bases and J gave up 8 bases, with 7 bases separating them. The CDR3 totals 12 residues. Here immunoSEQ multiplex PCR was the method, and the copy in TCRdb shows in-frame clones only, minus some. This sample carries roughly 2 million clones, roughly 96% of them seen once, and the ten largest clones take around 0.13%. This sequence originates from a man in his late teens or twenties in good health. The rearrangement joins TRBV10-3 to TRBJ1-2; D gene unclear. Sequenced material: naive CD4+ T cells sorted from blood. Subset defined: CD45RA+ positively selected. The CDR3 region is CAISESPWGYTF. The DNA for the CDR3 is TGTGCCATCAGTGAGTCCCCATGGGGCTACACCTTC.